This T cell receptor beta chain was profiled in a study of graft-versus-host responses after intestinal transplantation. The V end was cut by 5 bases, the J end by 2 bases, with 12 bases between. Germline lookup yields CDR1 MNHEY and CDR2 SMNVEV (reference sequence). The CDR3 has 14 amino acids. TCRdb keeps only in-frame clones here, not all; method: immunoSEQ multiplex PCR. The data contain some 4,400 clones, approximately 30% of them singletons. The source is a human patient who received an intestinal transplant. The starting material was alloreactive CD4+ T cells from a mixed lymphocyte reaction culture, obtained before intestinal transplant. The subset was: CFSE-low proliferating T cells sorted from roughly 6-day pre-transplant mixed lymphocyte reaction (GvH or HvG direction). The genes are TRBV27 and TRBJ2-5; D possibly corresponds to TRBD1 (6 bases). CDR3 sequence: CASSPRQVQETQYF. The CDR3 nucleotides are TGTGCCAGCAGTCCCCGACAGGTTCAAGAGACCCAGTACTTC.